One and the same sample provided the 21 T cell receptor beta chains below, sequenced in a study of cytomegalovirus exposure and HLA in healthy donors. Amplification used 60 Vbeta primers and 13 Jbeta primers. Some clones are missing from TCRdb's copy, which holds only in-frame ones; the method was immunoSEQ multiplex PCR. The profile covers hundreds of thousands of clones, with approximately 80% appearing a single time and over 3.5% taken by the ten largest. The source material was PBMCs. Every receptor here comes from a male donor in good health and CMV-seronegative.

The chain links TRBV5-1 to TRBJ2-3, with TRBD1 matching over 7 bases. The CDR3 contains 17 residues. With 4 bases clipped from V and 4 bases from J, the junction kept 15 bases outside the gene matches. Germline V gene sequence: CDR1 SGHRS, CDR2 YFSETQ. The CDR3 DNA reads TGCGCCAGCAGCCAGGACCGGGACAGCGAATACGCAGATACGCAGTATTTT. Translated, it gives CASSQDRDSEYADTQYF.

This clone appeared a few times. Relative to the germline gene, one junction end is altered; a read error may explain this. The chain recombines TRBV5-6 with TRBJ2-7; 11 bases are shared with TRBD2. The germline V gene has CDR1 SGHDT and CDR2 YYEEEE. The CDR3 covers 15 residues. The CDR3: CASSPLILAGVSFHF. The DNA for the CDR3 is TGTGCCAGCAGCCCCCTGATACTAGCGGGAGTGTCATTCCACTTC.

CDR3 residues: CASSFSGGTEAFF. The CDR3 DNA sequence: TGTGCCAGCAGTTTTTCGGGTGGCACTGAAGCTTTCTTT. The rearrangement uses TRBV27 and TRBJ1-1; D unclear. V lost 3 bases and J 4 bases, leaving 9 bases between the germline ends. This CDR3 is built from 13 residues. Germline V CDR1 and CDR2: MNHEY, SMNVEV (reference sequence).

The CDR3 bases are TGTGCCAGCAGGACGACAGGGGGCGTTGAGCCCCAGCATTTT. The encoded protein is CASRTTGGVEPQHF. This chain joins TRBV27 and TRBJ1-5; 10 nucleotides line up with TRBD1. This CDR3 has 14 residues. V shed 6 bases and J 8 bases; nucleotides not matched to a gene: 7. Germline V gene sequence: CDR1 MNHEY, CDR2 SMNVEV (reference sequence).

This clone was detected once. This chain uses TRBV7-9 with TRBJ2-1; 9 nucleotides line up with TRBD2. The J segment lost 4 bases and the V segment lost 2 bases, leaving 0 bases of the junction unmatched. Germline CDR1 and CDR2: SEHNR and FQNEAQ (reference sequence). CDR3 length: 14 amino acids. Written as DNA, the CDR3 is TGTGCCAGCAGCTTAACTAGCGGGTACAATGAGCAGTTCTTC. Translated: CASSLTSGYNEQFF.

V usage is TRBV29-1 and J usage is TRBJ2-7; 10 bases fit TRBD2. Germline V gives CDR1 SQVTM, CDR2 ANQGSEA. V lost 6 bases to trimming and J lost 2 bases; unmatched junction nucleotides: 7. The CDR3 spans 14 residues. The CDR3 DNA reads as TGCAGCGTCACTAGGACTAGCGGAACCTACGAGCAGTACTTC. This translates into CSVTRTSGTYEQYF.

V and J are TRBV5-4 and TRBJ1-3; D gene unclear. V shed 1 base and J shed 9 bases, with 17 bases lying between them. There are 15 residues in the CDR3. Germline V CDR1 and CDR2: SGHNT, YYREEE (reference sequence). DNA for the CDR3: TGTGCCAGCAGCTTGCGGTCAGTCGGTGGAGGCACCATATATTTT. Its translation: CASSLRSVGGGTIYF. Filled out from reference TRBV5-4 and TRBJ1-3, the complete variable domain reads ETGVTQSPTHLIKTRGQQVTLRCSSQSGHNTVSWYQQALGQGPQFIFQYYREEENGRGNFPPRFSGLQFPNYSSELNVNALELDDSALYLCASSLRSVGGGTIYFGEGSWLTVV.

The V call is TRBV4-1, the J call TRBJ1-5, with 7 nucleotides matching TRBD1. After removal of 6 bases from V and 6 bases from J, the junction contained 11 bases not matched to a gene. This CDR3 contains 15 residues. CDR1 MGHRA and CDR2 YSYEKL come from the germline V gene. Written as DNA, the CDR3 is TGCGCCAGCAGTTCCGACAGGGTAAGGGGTCAGCCCCAGCATTTT. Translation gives CASSSDRVRGQPQHF.

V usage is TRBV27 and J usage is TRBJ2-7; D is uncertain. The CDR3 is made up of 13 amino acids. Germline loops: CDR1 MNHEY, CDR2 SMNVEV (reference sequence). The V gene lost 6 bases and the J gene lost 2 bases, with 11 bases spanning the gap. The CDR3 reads CASSVVSTYEQYF. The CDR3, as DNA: TGTGCCAGCAGCGTAGTGTCGACCTACGAGCAGTACTTC.

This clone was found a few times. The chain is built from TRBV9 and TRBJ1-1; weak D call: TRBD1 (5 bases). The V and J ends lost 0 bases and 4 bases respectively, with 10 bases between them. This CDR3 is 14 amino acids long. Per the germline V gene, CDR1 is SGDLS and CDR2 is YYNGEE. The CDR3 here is CASSVGGRGTEAFF. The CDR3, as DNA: TGTGCCAGCAGCGTAGGAGGGAGGGGCACTGAAGCTTTCTTT.

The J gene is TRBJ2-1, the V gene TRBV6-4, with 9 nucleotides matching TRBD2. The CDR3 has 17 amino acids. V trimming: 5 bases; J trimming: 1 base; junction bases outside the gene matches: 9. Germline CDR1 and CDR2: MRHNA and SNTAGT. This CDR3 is CASSPGLAIVSYNEQFF. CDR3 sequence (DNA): TGTGCCAGCAGTCCCGGACTAGCGATTGTTTCCTACAATGAGCAGTTCTTC.

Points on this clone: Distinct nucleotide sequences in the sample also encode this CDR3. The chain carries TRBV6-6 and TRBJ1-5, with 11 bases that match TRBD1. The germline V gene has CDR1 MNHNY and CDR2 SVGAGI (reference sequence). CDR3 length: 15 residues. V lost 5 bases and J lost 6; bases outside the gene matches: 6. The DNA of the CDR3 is TGTGCCAGCAGTCCCGGGGACAGGGGGTCTCAGCCCCAGCATTTT. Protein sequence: CASSPGDRGSQPQHF.

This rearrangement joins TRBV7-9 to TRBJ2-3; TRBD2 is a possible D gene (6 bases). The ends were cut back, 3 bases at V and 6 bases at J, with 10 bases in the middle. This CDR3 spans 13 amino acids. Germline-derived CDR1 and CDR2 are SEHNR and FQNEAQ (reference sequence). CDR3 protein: CASSLASADTQYF. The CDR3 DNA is TGTGCCAGCAGCTTGGCTAGCGCGGATACGCAGTATTTT.

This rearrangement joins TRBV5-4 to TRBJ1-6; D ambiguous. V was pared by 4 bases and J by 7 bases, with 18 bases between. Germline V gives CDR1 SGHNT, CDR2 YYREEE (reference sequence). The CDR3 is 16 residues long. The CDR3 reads CASSDPETGGNSPLHF. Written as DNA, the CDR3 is TGTGCCAGCAGCGACCCAGAGACGGGAGGGAATTCACCCCTCCACTTT.

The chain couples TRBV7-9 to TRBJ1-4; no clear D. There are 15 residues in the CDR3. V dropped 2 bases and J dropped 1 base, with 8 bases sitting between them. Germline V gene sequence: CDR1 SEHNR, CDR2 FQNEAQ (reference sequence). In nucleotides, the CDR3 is TGTGCCAGCAGCTTATTCTTAAAAACTAATGAAAAACTGTTTTTT. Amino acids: CASSLFLKTNEKLFF. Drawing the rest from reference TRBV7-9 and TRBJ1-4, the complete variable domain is DTGVSQNPRHKITKRGQNVTFRCDPISEHNRLYWYRQTLGQGPEFLTYFQNEAQLEKSRLLSDRFSAERPKGSFSTLEIQRTEQGDSAMYLCASSLFLKTNEKLFFGSGTQLSVL.

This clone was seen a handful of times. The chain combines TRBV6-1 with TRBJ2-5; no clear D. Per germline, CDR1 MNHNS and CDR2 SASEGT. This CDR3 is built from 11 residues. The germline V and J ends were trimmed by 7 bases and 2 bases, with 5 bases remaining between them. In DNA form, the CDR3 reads TGTGCCAGCATCCGGCAAGAGACCCAGTACTTC. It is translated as CASIRQETQYF.

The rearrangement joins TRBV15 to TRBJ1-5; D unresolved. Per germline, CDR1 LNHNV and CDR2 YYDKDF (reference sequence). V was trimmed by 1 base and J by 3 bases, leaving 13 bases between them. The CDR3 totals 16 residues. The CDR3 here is CATSRVAGNPNQPQHF. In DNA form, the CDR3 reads TGTGCCACCAGCAGAGTGGCCGGGAATCCCAATCAGCCCCAGCATTTT.

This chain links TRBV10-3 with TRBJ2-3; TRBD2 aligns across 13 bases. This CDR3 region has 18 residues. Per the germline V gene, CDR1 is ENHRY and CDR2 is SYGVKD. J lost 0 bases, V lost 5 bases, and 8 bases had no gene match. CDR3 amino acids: CAISSGLAGDASTDTQYF. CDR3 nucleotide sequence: TGTGCCATCAGTTCCGGACTAGCGGGAGACGCTAGCACAGATACGCAGTATTTT.

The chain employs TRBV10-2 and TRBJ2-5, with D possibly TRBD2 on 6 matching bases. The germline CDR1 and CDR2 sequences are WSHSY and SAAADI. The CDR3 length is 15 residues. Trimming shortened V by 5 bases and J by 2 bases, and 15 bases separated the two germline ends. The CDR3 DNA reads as TGCGCCAGCAGTTCTACAAACGCGGGACAAGAGACCCAGTACTTC. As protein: CASSSTNAGQETQYF.

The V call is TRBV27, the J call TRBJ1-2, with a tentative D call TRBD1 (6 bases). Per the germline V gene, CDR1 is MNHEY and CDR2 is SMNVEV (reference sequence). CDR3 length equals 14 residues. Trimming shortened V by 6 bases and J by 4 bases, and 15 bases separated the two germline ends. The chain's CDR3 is CASSAGQLTYGYTF. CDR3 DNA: TGTGCCAGCAGCGCAGGACAGCTTACCTATGGCTACACCTTC.

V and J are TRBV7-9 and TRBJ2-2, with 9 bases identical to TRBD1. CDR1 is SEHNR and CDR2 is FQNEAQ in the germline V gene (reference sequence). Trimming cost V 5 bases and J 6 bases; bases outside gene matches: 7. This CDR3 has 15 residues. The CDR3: CASSKQGAPAGELFF. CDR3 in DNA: TGTGCCAGCAGCAAACAGGGGGCGCCTGCCGGGGAGCTGTTTTTT.